The next 8 T cell receptor beta chains were all read from a single sample in a study of T cells in localized non-small cell lung cancer. Assay used: immunoSEQ multiplex PCR; TCRdb lists only in-frame clones, some missing. The table includes under 65,000 clones, around four fifths detected once. The specimen comprised peripheral blood, sampled before any cancer treatment. All receptors derive from an older female donor with stage II squamous cell lung carcinoma.

This clone occurred once. The chain links TRBV25-1 to TRBJ1-1, with a possible D match to TRBD1 (5 bases). The CDR3 totals 13 residues. The V gene's germline CDR1 is MGHDK and CDR2 SYGVNS. V was trimmed by 6 bases and J by 2 bases, leaving 10 bases between them. Here the CDR3 reads CASRWGGNTEAFF. For the CDR3, the DNA is TGTGCCAGCAGATGGGGGGGTAACACTGAAGCTTTCTTT.

J is TRBJ1-5 and V is TRBV6-4; D is unresolved. The CDR3 has 13 residues. Trimming stripped 6 bases from V and 0 bases from J, with 6 bases between. Per germline, CDR1 MRHNA and CDR2 SNTAGT. The CDR3 is CASSIDSNQPQHF. The CDR3 DNA reads TGTGCCAGCAGCATTGATAGCAATCAGCCCCAGCATTTT.

The rearrangement links TRBV10-3 to TRBJ2-7; D may be TRBD1 or TRBD2 (6 bases each). This CDR3 contains 14 residues. Germline V gene lookup returns CDR1 ENHRY and CDR2 SYGVKD. Trimming took off 10 bases at V and 4 bases at J, with 20 bases between the two ends. CDR3 sequence: CASLGGTYRYEQYF. The CDR3 DNA reads TGTGCCAGCCTTGGCGGGACATACCGGTACGAGCAGTACTTC.

The chain has TRBV20-1 and TRBJ1-2; no reliable D call. Germline CDR1 is DFQATT and CDR2 is SNEGSKA (reference sequence). The CDR3 runs to 11 residues. V was trimmed by 6 bases and J by 5 bases, leaving 10 bases between them. The CDR3: CSAAYPYGYTF. CDR3 DNA sequence: TGCAGTGCCGCCTACCCTTATGGCTACACCTTC.

This clone was observed a handful of times. V and J are TRBV5-4 and TRBJ2-7; D call uncertain. CDR3 length: 12 residues. Germline V gene data show CDR1 as SGHNT and CDR2 as YYREEE (reference sequence). V shed 2 bases and J shed 2 bases, with 5 bases lying between them. The CDR3 bases are TGTGCCAGCAGCTTTGATACCTACGAGCAGTACTTC. Its protein is CASSFDTYEQYF.

V usage is TRBV7-9 and J usage is TRBJ1-2, with D unclear. Trimming cost V 1 base and J 3 bases, with 6 bases left between them. This CDR3 is 13 amino acids long. Germline V gene data show CDR1 as SEHNR and CDR2 as FQNEAQ (reference sequence). CDR3 nucleotide sequence: TGTGCCAGCAGCTTAGGGGCTGACTATGGCTACACCTTC. Translation gives CASSLGADYGYTF.

The chain links TRBV9 to TRBJ1-3, with D unclear. Trimming stripped 4 bases from V and 0 bases from J, with 5 bases between. The CDR3 is 13 residues long. CDR1 SGDLS and CDR2 YYNGEE come from the germline V gene. As DNA, the CDR3 is TGTGCCAGCAGCAGGAGCTCTGGAAACACCATATATTTT. Its translation: CASSRSSGNTIYF.

Details on this clone: One end of the junction fails to match germline, which may point to a read error. The V call is TRBV30, the J call TRBJ1-2; 8 bases map to TRBD1. Germline V CDR1 and CDR2: GTSNPN, SVGIG (reference sequence). The CDR3 extends over 11 amino acids. DNA for the CDR3: TGTGCCTGGAGTACTGGACAGGGTCGCCTCTTC. This sequence encodes CAWSTGQGRLF.